Below are 2 T cell receptor beta chains sequenced from a single sample in a study of blood T cells in healthy people across ages. Together with a sample-barcoded 5' primer, a J-beta primer mix was included in a second PCR lasting about 6 to 11 cycles. MiXCR, run by TCRdb on the 5' RACE reads, gives a single entry per CDR3 protein. The table has about 810,000 distinct CDR3 sequences, around 34% seen once. Sequenced sample: blood. Receptors originate from a man aged 18 to 30 in good health.

The chain links TRBV20-1 to TRBJ2-7; D might be TRBD2 (6 bases). This CDR3 is built from 15 residues. The ends were cut back, 3 bases at V and 0 bases at J, with 15 bases in the middle. Germline V gene lookup returns CDR1 DFQATT and CDR2 SNEGSKA (reference sequence). Here the CDR3 reads CSASAGRRGSYEQYF. Written as DNA, the CDR3 is TGCAGTGCTAGTGCGGGCCGGAGGGGCTCCTACGAGCAGTACTTC.

The V and J genes are TRBV20-1 and TRBJ1-4; D call uncertain. The CDR3 is 14 residues long. V was shortened by 3 bases and J by 12 bases, with 20 bases between the two germline ends. Germline V gene lookup returns CDR1 DFQATT and CDR2 SNEGSKA (reference sequence). Here the CDR3 reads CSASRGGVMKQLFF. The CDR3 bases are TGCAGTGCTAGTAGAGGTGGGGTAATGAAACAACTGTTTTTT.